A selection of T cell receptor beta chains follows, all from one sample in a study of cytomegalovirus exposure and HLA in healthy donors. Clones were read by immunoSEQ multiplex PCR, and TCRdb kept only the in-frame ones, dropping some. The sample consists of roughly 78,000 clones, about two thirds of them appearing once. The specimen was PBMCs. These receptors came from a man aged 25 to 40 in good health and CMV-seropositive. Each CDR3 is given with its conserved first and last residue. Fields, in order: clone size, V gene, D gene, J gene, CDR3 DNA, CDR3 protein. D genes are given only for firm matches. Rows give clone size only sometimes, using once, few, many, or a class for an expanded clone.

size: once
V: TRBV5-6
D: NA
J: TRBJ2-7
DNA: TGTGCCAGCGGTTCGGGTCTCTCCTACGAGCAGTACTTC
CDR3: CASGSGLSYEQYF

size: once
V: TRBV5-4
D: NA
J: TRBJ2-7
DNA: TGTGCCAGCAGCGCTGACATCGACTACGAGCAGTACTTC
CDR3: CASSADIDYEQYF

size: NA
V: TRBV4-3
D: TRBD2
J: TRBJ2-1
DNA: TGCGCCAGCAGCCCGGGACTAGCACTGCATCAGTTCTTC
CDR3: CASSPGLALHQFF

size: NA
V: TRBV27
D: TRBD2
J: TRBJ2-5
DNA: TGTGCCAGCAGTTTGAGGCGGGAGGAGGAGACCCAGTACTTC
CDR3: CASSLRREEETQYF

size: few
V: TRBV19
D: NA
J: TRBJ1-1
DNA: TGTGCCAGTAATCTGCAGATGAACACTGAAGCTTTCTTT
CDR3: CASNLQMNTEAFF

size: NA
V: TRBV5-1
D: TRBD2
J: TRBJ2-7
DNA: TGCGCCAGCAGCTTACTTAAGACTAGCGTCGACCACGAGCAGTACTTC
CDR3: CASSLLKTSVDHEQYF

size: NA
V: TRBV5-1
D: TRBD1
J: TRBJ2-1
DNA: TGCGCCAGCAGCTCGGGACAGGGACTCCTCAATGAGCAGTTCTTC
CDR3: CASSSGQGLLNEQFF

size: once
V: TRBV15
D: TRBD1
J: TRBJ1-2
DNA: TGTGCCACCAGCAGAGATAGAGGGGGCGGGCGTGGCTACACCTTC
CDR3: CATSRDRGGGRGYTF

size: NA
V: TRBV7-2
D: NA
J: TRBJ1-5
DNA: TGTGCCAGCAGCTCGGGGGGGCGTAGCAATCAGCCCCAGCATTTT
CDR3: CASSSGGRSNQPQHF

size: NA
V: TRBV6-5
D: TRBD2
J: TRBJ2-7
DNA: TGTGCCAGCGGACGACTAGCGGGGGGGCGCGAGCAGTACTTC
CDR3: CASGRLAGGREQYF

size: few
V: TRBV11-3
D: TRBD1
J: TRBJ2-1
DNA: TGTGCCAGCAGCTACGGGACAGGGAGCAATGAGCAGTTCTTC
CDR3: CASSYGTGSNEQFF

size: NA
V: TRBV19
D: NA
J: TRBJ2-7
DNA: TGTGCCAGTAGTATCGGCGGGTCCTACGAGCAGTACTTC
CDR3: CASSIGGSYEQYF

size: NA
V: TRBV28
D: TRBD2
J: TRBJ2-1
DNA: TGTGCCAGCAGTCCCCATGGAAGCGGGAACAATGAGCAGTTCTTC
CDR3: CASSPHGSGNNEQFF

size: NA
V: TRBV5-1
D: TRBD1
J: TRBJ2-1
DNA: TGCGCCAGCAGCTTGGTCCAGGGGGAGTACAATGAGCAGTTCTTC
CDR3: CASSLVQGEYNEQFF

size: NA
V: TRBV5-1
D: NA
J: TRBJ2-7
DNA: TGCGCCAGCAGCTTGGGGCCCGTCCCCTCCTCCGAGCAGTACTTC
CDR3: CASSLGPVPSSEQYF

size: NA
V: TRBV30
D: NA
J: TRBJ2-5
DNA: TGTGCCTGGAGTGTTTCCGGAGAGACCCAGTACTTC
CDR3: CAWSVSGETQYF

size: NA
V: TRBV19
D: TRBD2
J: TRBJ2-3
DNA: TGTGCCAGTAGTGAGGGACTAGCGGGAGGGCCGGATACGCAGTATTTT
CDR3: CASSEGLAGGPDTQYF

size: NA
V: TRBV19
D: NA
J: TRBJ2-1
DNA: TGTGCCAGTAGTATAGACACAATCTCCTACAATGAGCAGTTCTTC
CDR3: CASSIDTISYNEQFF

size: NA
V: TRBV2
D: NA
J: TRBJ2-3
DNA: TGTGCCAGCAGTGAGGGGGCCCCCTACACAGATACGCAGTATTTT
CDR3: CASSEGAPYTDTQYF

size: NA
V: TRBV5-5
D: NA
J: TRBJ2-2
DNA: TGTGCCAGCAGCCCGCGCGGGCAGGGGATCAGCACCGGGGAGCTGTTTTTT
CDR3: CASSPRGQGISTGELFF

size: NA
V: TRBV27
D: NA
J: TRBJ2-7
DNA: TGTGCCAGCAGTTTTGGAGGGGGCGCAAAGGGTTCCTCCTACGAGCAGTACTTC
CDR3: CASSFGGGAKGSSYEQYF

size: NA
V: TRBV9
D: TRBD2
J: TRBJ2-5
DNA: TGTGCCAGCAGCGTAGTGGGGGGGGGTCAAGAGACCCAGTACTTC
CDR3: CASSVVGGGQETQYF

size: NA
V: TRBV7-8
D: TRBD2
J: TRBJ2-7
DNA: TGTGCCAGCAGCCTGGGGGGGGGCTCCTACGAGCAGTACTTC
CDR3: CASSLGGGSYEQYF

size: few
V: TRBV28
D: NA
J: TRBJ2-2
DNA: TGTGCCAGCAGTCCCCATAAATACCCATGGCGCGGTGACGCGAACACCGGGGAGCTGTTTTTT
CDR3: CASSPHKYPWRGDANTGELFF